Detailed here is one T cell receptor (beta chain). The data were taken from a study of OX40 agonist ivuxolimab in advanced cancers. Germline CDR1 and CDR2: SGHTA and FQGNSA. V dropped 5 bases and J dropped 7 bases, with 11 bases sitting between them. This CDR3 comprises 12 residues. Profiled with immunoSEQ multiplex PCR; TCRdb holds only in-frame clones, not every one. There are fewer than 75,000 clones in the sample; 87% occur only once, and 2.8% lies in the top ten. The clonotype originates from an adult with an advanced solid tumor such as melanoma, head and neck, liver or kidney cancer. The V call is TRBV7-2, the J call TRBJ1-1; possible D gene TRBD1, 5 bases. This specimen consisted of CD4+ or CD8+ T cells sorted from blood, obtained in a trial of the OX40 agonist ivuxolimab. The CDR3 coding sequence is TGTGCCAGCAGCATCTTTCAGGGTGAAGCTTTCTTT. Protein sequence: CASSIFQGEAFF.